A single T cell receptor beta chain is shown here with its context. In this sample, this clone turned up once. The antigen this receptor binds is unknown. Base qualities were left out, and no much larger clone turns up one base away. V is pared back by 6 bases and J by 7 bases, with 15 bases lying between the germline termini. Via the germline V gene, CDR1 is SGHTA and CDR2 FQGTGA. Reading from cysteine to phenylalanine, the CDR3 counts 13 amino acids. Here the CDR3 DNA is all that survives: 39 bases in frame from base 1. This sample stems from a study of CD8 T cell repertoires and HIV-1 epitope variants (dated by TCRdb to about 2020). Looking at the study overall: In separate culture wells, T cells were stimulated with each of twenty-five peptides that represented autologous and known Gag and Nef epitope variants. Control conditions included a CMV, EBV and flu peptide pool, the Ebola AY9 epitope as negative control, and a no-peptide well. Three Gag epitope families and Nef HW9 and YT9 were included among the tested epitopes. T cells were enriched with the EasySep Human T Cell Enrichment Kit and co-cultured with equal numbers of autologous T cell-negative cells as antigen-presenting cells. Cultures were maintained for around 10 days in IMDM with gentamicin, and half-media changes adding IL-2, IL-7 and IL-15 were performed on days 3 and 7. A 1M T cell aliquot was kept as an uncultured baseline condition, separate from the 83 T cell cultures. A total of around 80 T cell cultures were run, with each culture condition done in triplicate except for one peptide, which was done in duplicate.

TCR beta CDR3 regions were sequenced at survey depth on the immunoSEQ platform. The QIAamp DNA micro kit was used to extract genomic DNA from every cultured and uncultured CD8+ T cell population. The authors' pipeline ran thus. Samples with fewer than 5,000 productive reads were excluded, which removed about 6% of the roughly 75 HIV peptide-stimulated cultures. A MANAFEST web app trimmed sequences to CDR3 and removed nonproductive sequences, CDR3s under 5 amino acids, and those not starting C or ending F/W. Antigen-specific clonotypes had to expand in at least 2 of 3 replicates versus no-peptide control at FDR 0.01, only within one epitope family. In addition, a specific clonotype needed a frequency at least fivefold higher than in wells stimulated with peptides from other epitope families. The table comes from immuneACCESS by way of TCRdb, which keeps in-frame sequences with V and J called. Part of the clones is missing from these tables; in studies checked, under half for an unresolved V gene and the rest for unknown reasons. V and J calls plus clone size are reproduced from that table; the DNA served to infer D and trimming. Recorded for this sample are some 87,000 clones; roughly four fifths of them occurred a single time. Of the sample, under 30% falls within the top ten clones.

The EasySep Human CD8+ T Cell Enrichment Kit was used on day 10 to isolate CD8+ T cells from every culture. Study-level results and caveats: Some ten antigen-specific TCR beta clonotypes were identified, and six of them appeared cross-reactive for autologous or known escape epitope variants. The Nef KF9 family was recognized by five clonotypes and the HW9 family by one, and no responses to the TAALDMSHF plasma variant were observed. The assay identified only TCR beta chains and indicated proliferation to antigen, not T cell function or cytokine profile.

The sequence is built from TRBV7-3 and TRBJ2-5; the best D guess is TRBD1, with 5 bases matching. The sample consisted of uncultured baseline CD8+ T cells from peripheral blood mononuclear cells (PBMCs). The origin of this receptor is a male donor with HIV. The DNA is TGTGCCAGCAGTACAGTGGCCACAGGGACCCAGTACTTC. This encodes CASSTVATGTQYF.